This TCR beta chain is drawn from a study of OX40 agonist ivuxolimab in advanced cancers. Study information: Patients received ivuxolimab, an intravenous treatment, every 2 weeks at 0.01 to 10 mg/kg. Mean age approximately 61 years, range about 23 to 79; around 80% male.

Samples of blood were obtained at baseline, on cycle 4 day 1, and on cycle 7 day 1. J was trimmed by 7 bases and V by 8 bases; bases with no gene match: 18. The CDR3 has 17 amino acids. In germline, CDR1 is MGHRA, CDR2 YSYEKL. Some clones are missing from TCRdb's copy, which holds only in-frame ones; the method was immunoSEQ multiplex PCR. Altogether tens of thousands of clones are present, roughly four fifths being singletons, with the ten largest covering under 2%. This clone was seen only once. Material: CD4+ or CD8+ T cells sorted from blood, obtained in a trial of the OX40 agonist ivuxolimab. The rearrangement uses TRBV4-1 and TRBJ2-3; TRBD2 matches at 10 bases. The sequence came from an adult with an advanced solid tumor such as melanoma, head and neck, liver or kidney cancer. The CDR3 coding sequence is TGCGCCAGCGGAGAACCACTAGCGGGACCCGGACGTTATACGCAGTATTTT. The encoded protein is CASGEPLAGPGRYTQYF.